The clone carrying this T cell receptor (beta chain) was seen many times. Its antigen is undetermined. The record originates from a study of naive and memory T cell subsets. The study, taken as a whole, reports: Naive repertoires, especially CD8, held a few larger clonotypes, possibly memory cells re-expressing CD45RA.

The beta constant-region primer was an equimolar mix of two oligonucleotides covering TRBC1 and TRBC2. The ligated cDNA underwent four PCR rounds using SP2 and nested alpha and beta constant-region primers. MiXCR, run by TCRdb on the UMI-ligation and nested PCR reads, gives a single entry per CDR3 protein. The data contain tens of thousands of distinct CDR3 sequences, about 10% of them singletons. From the second PCR step, alpha and beta chains were amplified apart. Cells stained for CD3, CD4, CD8, CD45RA, CD27 and viability were sorted into four CD45RA/CD27 subsets. The CDR3 totals 14 residues. The germline CDR1 and CDR2 sequences are MNHEY and SVGEGT. Trimming pared 1 base from V and 9 bases from J, leaving 10 bases between.

This chain connects TRBV6-2 or TRBV6-3 to TRBJ2-6; the D gene could be TRBD1 or TRBD2 (5 bases each). The sequencing input was naive CD4+ T cells from blood. The source of this sequence is a human donor in good health. The CDR3 here is CASSYLGTINVLTF. The CDR3 DNA sequence: TGTGCCAGCAGTTACTTGGGGACCATCAACGTCCTGACTTTC.